The rows below give T cell receptor beta chains drawn from one sample of a study of coeliac disease. Here immunoSEQ multiplex PCR was the method, and the copy in TCRdb shows in-frame clones only, minus some. The table records under 6,000 clones, approximately 74% of them present only once. The sample comprised lamina propria lymphocytes from the gut. Receptor source: a woman younger than 35 with active celiac disease. Each CDR3 is given with its conserved first and last residue. A D gene is named only where the DNA matches it firmly. A clone size is listed for some rows: how often the clone was seen (once, few, many), or a class if it is expanded.

j_call	v_call	d_call	clone_size	cdr3_aa	cdr3_nt
TRBJ2-3	TRBV11-2	TRBD2	.	CASSPQLADTDTQYF	TGTGCCAGCAGCCCCCAACTAGCGGACACAGATACGCAGTATTTT
TRBJ2-1	TRBV5-4	TRBD2	.	CASRTSGNSYNEQFF	TGTGCCAGCAGAACTAGCGGGAACTCCTACAATGAGCAGTTCTTC
TRBJ1-6	TRBV6-5	.	.	CASSYEGASPLHF	TGTGCCAGCAGTTACGAAGGGGCTTCACCCCTCCACTTT
TRBJ2-5	TRBV6-1	TRBD1	.	CASSEASTAGGGETQYF	TGTGCCAGCAGTGAAGCGTCGACGGCAGGGGGCGGGGAGACCCAGTACTTC
TRBJ1-2	TRBV7-8	TRBD1	few	CASTNRGQGSYGYTF	TGTGCCAGCACTAACCGGGGACAGGGCTCCTATGGCTACACCTTC
TRBJ2-1	TRBV6-4	.	.	CASSDAGGVDEQFF	TGTGCCAGCAGTGACGCCGGGGGAGTAGATGAGCAGTTCTTC
TRBJ1-2	TRBV5-4	.	.	CASSPVNTNYGYTF	TGTGCCAGCAGCCCCGTTAATACTAACTATGGCTACACCTTC
TRBJ2-7	TRBV5-1	.	.	CASSPGTTSYEQYF	TGCGCCAGCAGCCCCGGGACAACCTCCTACGAGCAGTACTTC
TRBJ2-7	TRBV4-2	.	.	CASRGNLDYNAYEQYF	TGTGCCAGCAGGGGGAACCTGGACTACAACGCCTACGAGCAGTACTTC
TRBJ2-3	TRBV19	TRBD2	.	CASSRPGGTDTQYF	TGTGCCAGTAGCCGTCCGGGGGGGACAGATACGCAGTATTTT
TRBJ2-1	TRBV6-1	.	.	CASSQQGAGEQFF	TGTGCCAGCAGCCAACAGGGAGCCGGTGAGCAGTTCTTC
TRBJ2-4	TRBV6-6	TRBD2	.	CASTNGGGTTENIQYF	TGTGCCAGCACCAACGGGGGAGGGACTACGGAAAACATTCAGTACTTC
TRBJ1-6	TRBV5-6	.	.	CASSRGSNPNSPLHF	TGTGCCAGCAGCCGGGGGAGTAACCCTAATTCACCCCTCCACTTT
TRBJ1-4	TRBV27	TRBD1	once	CASRTGQGKLFF	TGTGCCAGCAGAACGGGACAGGGAAAACTGTTTTTT
TRBJ2-7	TRBV18	.	.	CASSPRFDGGEQYF	TGTGCCAGCTCACCAAGGTTCGATGGGGGCGAGCAGTACTTC
TRBJ2-1	TRBV7-2	.	few	CASSLVVFPSPEQFF	TGTGCCAGCAGCTTAGTCGTTTTTCCTAGCCCCGAGCAGTTCTTC
TRBJ1-1	TRBV5-1	.	.	CASTGDGTEAFF	TGCGCCAGCACGGGGGATGGAACTGAAGCTTTCTTT
TRBJ2-1	TRBV7-9	.	.	CASSLVTSSNEQFF	TGTGCCAGCAGCTTAGTTACGTCCAGCAATGAGCAGTTCTTC
TRBJ2-5	TRBV5-4	TRBD2	once	CASSRKLAGGHETQYF	TGTGCCAGCAGCCGCAAACTAGCGGGGGGGCATGAGACCCAGTACTTC
TRBJ2-1	TRBV6-5	.	.	CASSDPLAREQFF	TGTGCCAGCAGTGACCCCCTAGCCCGCGAGCAGTTCTTC
TRBJ2-1	TRBV5-4	TRBD1	few	CASSWTGQGGSEQFF	TGTGCCAGCAGCTGGACGGGACAGGGTGGGAGTGAGCAGTTCTTC
TRBJ2-7	TRBV4-2	TRBD2	few	CASSQVASGGVYEQYF	TGTGCCAGCAGCCAAGTCGCTAGCGGGGGGGTATACGAGCAGTACTTC
TRBJ2-1	TRBV11-1	TRBD2	.	CASSLASGRAVEQFF	TGTGCCAGCAGCTTAGCTAGCGGGAGGGCCGTGGAGCAGTTCTTC
TRBJ1-1	TRBV7-9	.	.	CASSLVQGSGQAFF	TGTGCCAGCAGCTTAGTACAGGGATCTGGCCAAGCTTTCTTT
TRBJ2-3	TRBV2	TRBD2	.	CASSATSGVRDTQYF	TGTGCCAGCAGTGCCACTAGCGGGGTTCGCGATACGCAGTATTTT
TRBJ1-5	TRBV6-5	TRBD1	.	CASSLAWDSGQPQHF	TGTGCCAGCAGTTTAGCATGGGACAGCGGTCAGCCCCAGCATTTT
TRBJ2-1	TRBV29-1	TRBD2	few	CSVLSRTSGFLVQFF	TGCAGCGTTTTGTCTAGGACTAGCGGGTTTCTGGTTCAGTTCTTC
TRBJ1-2	TRBV10-3	TRBD1	.	CAITGQGGGYTF	TGTGCCATCACCGGACAGGGGGGCGGCTACACCTTC
TRBJ1-1	TRBV29-1	.	.	CSVEVNTEAFF	TGCAGCGTTGAAGTAAACACTGAAGCTTTCTTT
TRBJ2-1	TRBV9	.	.	CASSQGGYEQFF	TGTGCCAGCAGCCAAGGAGGCTATGAGCAGTTCTTC
TRBJ1-5	TRBV7-2	.	once	CASSPDSSNQPQHF	TGTGCCAGCAGCCCTGACAGCTCCAATCAGCCCCAGCATTTT
TRBJ2-7	TRBV10-3	TRBD2	.	CAISESWLAASGGEQYF	TGTGCCATCAGTGAGTCTTGGCTAGCGGCGTCTGGGGGCGAGCAGTACTTC
TRBJ2-7	TRBV28	.	.	CASSLVQGVYEQYF	TGTGCCAGCAGTTTAGTACAGGGAGTCTACGAGCAGTACTTC
TRBJ2-2	TRBV5-1	.	.	CASRMDSFTGELFF	TGCGCCAGCAGAATGGACAGTTTCACCGGGGAGCTGTTTTTT
TRBJ2-4	TRBV18	.	few	CASSPFMETLTKNIQYF	TGTGCCAGCTCACCATTTATGGAGACCTTGACCAAAAACATTCAGTACTTC
TRBJ2-1	TRBV5-6	TRBD2	few	CASSRTSGGAFEQFF	TGTGCCAGCAGCAGAACTAGCGGGGGGGCCTTTGAGCAGTTCTTC
TRBJ1-1	TRBV28	.	.	CASQDSMNTEAFF	TGTGCCAGCCAGGACAGCATGAACACTGAAGCTTTCTTT
TRBJ1-4	TRBV4-2	TRBD1	.	CASSPAGTGEGEKLFF	TGTGCCAGCAGTCCAGCGGGTACAGGGGAAGGTGAAAAACTGTTTTTT
TRBJ1-6	TRBV9	.	.	CASMEGSSYNSPLHF	TGTGCCAGCATGGAGGGGAGCTCCTATAATTCACCCCTCCACTTT
TRBJ1-2	TRBV19	TRBD1	.	CASSMSDQGVGGYTF	TGTGCCAGTAGTATGAGCGATCAGGGGGTCGGCGGCTACACCTTC
TRBJ1-2	TRBV7-9	TRBD1	once	CASSFPGQANYGYTF	TGTGCCAGCAGCTTTCCGGGACAGGCTAACTATGGCTACACCTTC
TRBJ1-2	TRBV10-3	TRBD1	.	CAISAGQGFVDGYTF	TGTGCCATCAGTGCGGGACAGGGTTTTGTTGATGGCTACACCTTC
TRBJ2-5	TRBV5-1	.	.	CASRVENSQTQYF	TGCGCCAGCCGGGTAGAAAATTCGCAGACCCAGTACTTC
TRBJ2-5	TRBV5-5	TRBD1	.	CASSLRGTGIRETQYF	TGTGCCAGCAGCTTGCGAGGGACAGGGATTCGGGAGACCCAGTACTTC
TRBJ2-7	TRBV11-2	TRBD2	.	CASSPTSGRAINEQYF	TGTGCCAGCAGCCCCACTAGCGGGAGGGCGATAAACGAGCAGTACTTC
TRBJ2-4	TRBV7-9	TRBD2	.	CASGQSAGLAGDRNIQYF	TGTGCCAGCGGCCAATCGGCGGGACTAGCGGGGGATCGGAACATTCAGTACTTC
TRBJ1-3	TRBV7-2	TRBD1	.	CASSVGTASGNTIYF	TGTGCCAGCAGCGTTGGGACAGCCTCTGGAAACACCATATATTTT
TRBJ2-7	TRBV27	TRBD2	.	CASSWLAGSYEQYF	TGTGCCAGCAGTTGGTTAGCGGGGAGCTACGAGCAGTACTTC